The following is a T cell receptor (beta chain) sequence with its context. Its specificity is unknown. This record comes from a study of blood T cells in healthy people across ages. Primers used in a second PCR of roughly 7 to 11 cycles were a sample-barcoded 5' primer and a J-beta primer mix. MiXCR, applied by TCRdb to the 5' RACE reads, yields one record per CDR3 protein. The sample shows 1.5 million to 2 million distinct CDR3 sequences, 28% of them seen only once. Total RNA extracted from each sample amounted to at least 5.5 micrograms. Overall study findings and caveats: TCR beta diversity per million T cells fell roughly linearly with age.

Source material: blood. The origin of this receptor is a woman younger than 45 in good health.

CDR3 sequence (DNA): TGCGCCAGCAGCCGAGGGGGCGGGTACGGACAAGATGAGCAGTACTTC. Amino acids: CASSRGGGYGQDEQYF. V and J are TRBV5-1 and TRBJ2-5; 7 bases are a match to TRBD1. Trimming cost V 4 bases and J 11 bases; bases outside gene matches: 20. CDR1 and CDR2 from the germline V gene are SGHRS and YFSETQ. The CDR3 has 16 amino acids.